The present T cell receptor (beta chain) was sequenced within a study of T cell responses to AZD1222 COVID-19 vaccine. Study context: It was second doses at about 4 or about 12 weeks that were pooled. Study results and limitations: A mostly white British donor set with more females was recruited, and clonal diversity was possibly underestimated. Researchers took repertoire samples only after the peak T cell response had come.

In the case of this clone: Its antigen is unidentified.

Per germline, CDR1 SGHTA and CDR2 FQGNSA. This CDR3 is built from 15 residues. After removal of 6 bases from V and 4 bases from J, the junction contained 7 bases not matched to a gene. Clones were sequenced by immunoSEQ multiplex PCR, and TCRdb holds only the in-frame ones, with some missing. The repertoire holds about 110,000 clones, with more than 75% as singletons. Specimen: peripheral blood, collected on day 0 of AZD1222 vaccination. The J gene is TRBJ2-3, the V gene TRBV7-2; 10 bases agree with TRBD2. The sequence was obtained from an adult in good health. The CDR3 nucleotides read TGTGCCAGCAGACTGAAGCGGGGGGGCCCAGATACGCAGTATTTT. This encodes CASRLKRGGPDTQYF. The complete variable domain, with remaining parts taken from reference TRBV7-2 and TRBJ2-3, reads GAGVSQSPSNKVTEKGKDVELRCDPISGHTALYWYRQSLGQGLEFLIYFQGNSAPDKSGLPSDRFSAERTGGSVSTLTIQRTQQEDSAVYLCASRLKRGGPDTQYFGPGTRLTVL.